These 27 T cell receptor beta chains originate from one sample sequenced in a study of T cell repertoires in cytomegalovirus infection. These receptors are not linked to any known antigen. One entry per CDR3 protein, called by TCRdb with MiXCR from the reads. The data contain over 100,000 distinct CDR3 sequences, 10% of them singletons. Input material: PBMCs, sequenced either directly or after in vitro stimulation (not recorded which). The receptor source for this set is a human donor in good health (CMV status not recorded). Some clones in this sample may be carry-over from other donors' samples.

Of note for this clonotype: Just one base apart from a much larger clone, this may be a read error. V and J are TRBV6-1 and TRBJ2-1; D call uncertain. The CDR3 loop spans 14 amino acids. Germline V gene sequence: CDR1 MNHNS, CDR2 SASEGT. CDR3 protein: CVSSLDSSRNEQFF. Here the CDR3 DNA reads TGTGTCAGCAGCCTCGATAGCTCTCGCAATGAGCAGTTCTTC.

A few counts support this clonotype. The CDR3 here is CASRQTGLDGYTF. CDR3 nucleotide sequence: TGTGCCAGCAGGCAGACAGGGTTGGATGGCTACACCTTC. The chain has TRBV25-1 and TRBJ1-2; 7 positions agree with TRBD1. The J segment lost 6 bases and the V segment lost 6 bases, leaving 7 bases of the junction unmatched. This CDR3 region has 13 residues. Germline lookup yields CDR1 MGHDK and CDR2 SYGVNS.

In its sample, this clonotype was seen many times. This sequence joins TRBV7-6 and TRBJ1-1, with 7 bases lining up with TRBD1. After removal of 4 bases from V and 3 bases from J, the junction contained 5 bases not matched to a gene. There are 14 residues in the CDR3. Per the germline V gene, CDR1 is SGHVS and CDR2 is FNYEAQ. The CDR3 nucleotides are TGTGCCAGCAGCTCGACAGGGAGTTACACTGAAGCTTTCTTT. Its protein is CASSSTGSYTEAFF.

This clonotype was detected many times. The CDR3 nucleotides are TGTGCCAGCAGCCATCCGATTACAGGGGATAACACTGAAGCTTTCTTT. The encoded protein is CASSHPITGDNTEAFF. The chain couples TRBV7-6 to TRBJ1-1, with TRBD1 matching over 7 bases. CDR3 size: 16 residues. From germline, CDR1 is SGHVS and CDR2 FNYEAQ. V lost 5 bases, J lost 2 bases, and 11 bases stayed unmatched.

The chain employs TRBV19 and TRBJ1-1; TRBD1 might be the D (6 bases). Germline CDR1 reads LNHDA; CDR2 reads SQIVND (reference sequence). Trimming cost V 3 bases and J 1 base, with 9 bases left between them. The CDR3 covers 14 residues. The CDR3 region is CASSMGGRNTEAFF. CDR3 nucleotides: TGTGCCAGTAGTATGGGGGGCAGGAACACTGAAGCTTTCTTT.

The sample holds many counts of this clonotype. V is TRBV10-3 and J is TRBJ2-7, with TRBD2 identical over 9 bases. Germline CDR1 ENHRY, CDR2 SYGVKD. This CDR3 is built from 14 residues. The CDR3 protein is CAVRAGGSSYEQYV. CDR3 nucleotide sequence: TGTGCCGTCAGAGCGGGAGGAAGCTCCTACGAGCAGTACGTC.

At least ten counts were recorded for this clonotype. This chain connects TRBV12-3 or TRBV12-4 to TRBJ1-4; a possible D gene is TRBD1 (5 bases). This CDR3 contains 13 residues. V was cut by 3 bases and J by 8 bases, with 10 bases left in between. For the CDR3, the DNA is TGTGCCAGCAGTTTCCAGGGCTCCGAAAAACTGTTTTTT. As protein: CASSFQGSEKLFF.

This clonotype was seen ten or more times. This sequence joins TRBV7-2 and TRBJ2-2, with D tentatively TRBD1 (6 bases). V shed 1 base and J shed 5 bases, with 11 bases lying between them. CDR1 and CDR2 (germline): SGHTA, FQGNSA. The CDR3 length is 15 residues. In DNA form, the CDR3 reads TGTGCCAGCAGCTTAGGGGACATTTCAACCGGGGAGCTGTTTTTT. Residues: CASSLGDISTGELFF.

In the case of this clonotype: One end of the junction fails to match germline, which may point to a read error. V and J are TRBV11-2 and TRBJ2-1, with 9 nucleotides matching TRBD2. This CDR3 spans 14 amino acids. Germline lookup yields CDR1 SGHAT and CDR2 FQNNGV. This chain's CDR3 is CAGRKIIAGEGQFF. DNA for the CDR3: TGTGCCGGCAGGAAAATCATAGCGGGAGAGGGGCAGTTCTTC.

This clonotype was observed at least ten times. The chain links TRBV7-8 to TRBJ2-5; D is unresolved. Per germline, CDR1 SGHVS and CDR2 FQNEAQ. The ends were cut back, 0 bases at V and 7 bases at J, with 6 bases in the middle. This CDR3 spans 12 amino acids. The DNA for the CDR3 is TGTGCCAGCAGCTTAGCGCGAGGGACCCAGTACTTC. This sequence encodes CASSLARGTQYF.

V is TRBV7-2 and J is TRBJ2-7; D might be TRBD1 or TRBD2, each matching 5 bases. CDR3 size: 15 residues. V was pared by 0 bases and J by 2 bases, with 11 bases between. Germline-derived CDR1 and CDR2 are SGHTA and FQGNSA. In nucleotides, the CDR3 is TGTGCCAGCAGCTTAGCAGGCAGGGAGACCTACGAGCAGTACTTC. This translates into CASSLAGRETYEQYF.

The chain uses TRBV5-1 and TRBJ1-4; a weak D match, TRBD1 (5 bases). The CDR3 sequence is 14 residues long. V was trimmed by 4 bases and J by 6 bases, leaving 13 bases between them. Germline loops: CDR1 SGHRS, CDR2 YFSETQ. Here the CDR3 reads CASSPLIRDEKLFF. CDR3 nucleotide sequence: TGCGCCAGCAGCCCCCTGATCAGGGATGAAAAACTGTTTTTT.

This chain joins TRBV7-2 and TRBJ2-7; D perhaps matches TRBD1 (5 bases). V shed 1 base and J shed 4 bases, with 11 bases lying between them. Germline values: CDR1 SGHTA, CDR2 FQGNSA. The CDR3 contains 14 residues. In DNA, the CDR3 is TGTGCCAGCAGCTTAGGGGCAGGGTGGTACGAGCAGTACTTC. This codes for CASSLGAGWYEQYF. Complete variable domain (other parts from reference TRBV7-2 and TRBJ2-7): GAGVSQSPSNKVTEKGKDVELRCDPISGHTALYWYRQSLGQGLEFLIYFQGNSAPDKSGLPSDRFSAERTGGSVSTLTIQRTQQEDSAVYLCASSLGAGWYEQYFGPGTRLTVT.

Here the CDR3 DNA reads TGCAGCACCCCTAAGGGACAGTCGAACACTGAAGCTTTCTTT. Its translation: CSTPKGQSNTEAFF. This chain uses TRBV29-1 with TRBJ1-1; TRBD1 matches at 7 bases. The V segment lost 8 bases and the J segment 1 base; nucleotides outside the gene matches: 10. The CDR3 spans 14 residues. Germline lookup yields CDR1 SQVTM and CDR2 ANQGSEA.

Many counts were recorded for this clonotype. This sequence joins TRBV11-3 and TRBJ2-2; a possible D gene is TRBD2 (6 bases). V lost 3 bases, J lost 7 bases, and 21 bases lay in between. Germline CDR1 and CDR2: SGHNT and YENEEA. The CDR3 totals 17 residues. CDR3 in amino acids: CASSLSGLPSGNGELFF. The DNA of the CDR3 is TGTGCCAGCAGCTTGTCGGGACTCCCCTCGGGGAACGGGGAGCTGTTTTTT. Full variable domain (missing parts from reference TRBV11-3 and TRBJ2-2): EAGVVQSPRYKIIEKKQPVAFWCNPISGHNTLYWYLQNLGQGPELLIRYENEEAVDDSQLPKDRFSAERLKGVDSTLKIQPAELGDSAVYLCASSLSGLPSGNGELFFGEGSRLTVL.

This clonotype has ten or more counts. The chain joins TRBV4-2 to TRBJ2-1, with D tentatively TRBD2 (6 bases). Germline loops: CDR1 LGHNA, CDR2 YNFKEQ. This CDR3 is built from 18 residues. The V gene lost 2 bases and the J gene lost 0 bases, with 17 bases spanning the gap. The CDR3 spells CASSQLTRGPSSYNEQFF. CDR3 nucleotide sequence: TGTGCCAGCAGCCAACTAACGCGGGGCCCGAGCTCCTACAATGAGCAGTTCTTC.

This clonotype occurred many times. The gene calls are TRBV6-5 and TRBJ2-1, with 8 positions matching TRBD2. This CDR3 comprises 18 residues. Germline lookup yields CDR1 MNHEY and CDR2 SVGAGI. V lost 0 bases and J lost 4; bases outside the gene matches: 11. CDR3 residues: CASSYSYRAGTRYNEQFF. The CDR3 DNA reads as TGTGCCAGCAGTTACTCTTACAGGGCCGGGACTAGATACAATGAGCAGTTCTTC.

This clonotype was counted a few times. In DNA form, the CDR3 reads TGTGCCAGCAGCGATACCGGGACAGGGAATGAAAAACTGTTTTTT. Amino acid sequence: CASSDTGTGNEKLFF. The chain carries TRBV7-9 and TRBJ1-4; 9 nucleotides align to TRBD1. The CDR3 loop spans 15 amino acids. Germline CDR1 SEHNR, CDR2 FQNEAQ (reference sequence). V lost 5 bases to trimming and J lost 5 bases; unmatched junction nucleotides: 6.

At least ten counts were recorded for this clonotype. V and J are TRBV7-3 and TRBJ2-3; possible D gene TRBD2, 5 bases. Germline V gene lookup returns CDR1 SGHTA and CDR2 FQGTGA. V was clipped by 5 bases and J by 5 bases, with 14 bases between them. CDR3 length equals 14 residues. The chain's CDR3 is CASSRAAGVDTQYF. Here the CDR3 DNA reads TGTGCCAGCAGCAGAGCGGCTGGGGTAGATACGCAGTATTTT.

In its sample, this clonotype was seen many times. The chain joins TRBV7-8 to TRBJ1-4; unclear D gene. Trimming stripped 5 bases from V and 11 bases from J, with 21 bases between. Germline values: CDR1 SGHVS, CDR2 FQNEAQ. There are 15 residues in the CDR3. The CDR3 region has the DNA TGTGCCAGCAGCCCCACTTCGACCCAATACACCAAACTGTTTTTT. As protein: CASSPTSTQYTKLFF.

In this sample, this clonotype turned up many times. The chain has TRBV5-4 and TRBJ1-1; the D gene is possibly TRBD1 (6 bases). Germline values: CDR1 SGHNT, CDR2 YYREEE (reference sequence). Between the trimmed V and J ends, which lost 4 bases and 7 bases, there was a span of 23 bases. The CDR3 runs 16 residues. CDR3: CASSPEPTQGGNEAFF. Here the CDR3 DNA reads TGTGCCAGCAGCCCAGAACCCACACAGGGAGGGAATGAAGCTTTCTTT. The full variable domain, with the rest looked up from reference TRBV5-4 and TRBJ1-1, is ETGVTQSPTHLIKTRGQQVTLRCSSQSGHNTVSWYQQALGQGPQFIFQYYREEENGRGNFPPRFSGLQFPNYSSELNVNALELDDSALYLCASSPEPTQGGNEAFFGQGTRLTVV.

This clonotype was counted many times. CDR3 loop: CASSFTPGRADTQYF. CDR3 nucleotides: TGTGCCAGCAGCTTTACGCCCGGGAGGGCAGATACGCAGTATTTT. The gene calls are TRBV7-2 and TRBJ2-3; 8 positions agree with TRBD2. In germline, CDR1 is SGHTA, CDR2 FQGNSA. Trimming cost V 3 bases and J 4 bases; bases outside gene matches: 6. The length of the CDR3 is 15 residues.

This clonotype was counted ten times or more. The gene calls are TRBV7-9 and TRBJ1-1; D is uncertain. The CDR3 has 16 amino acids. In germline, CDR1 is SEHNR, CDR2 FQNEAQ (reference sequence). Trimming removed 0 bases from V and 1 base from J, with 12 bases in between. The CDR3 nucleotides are TGTGCCAGCAGCTTAGCCCCGGGCGATTGGAACACTGAAGCTTTCTTT. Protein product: CASSLAPGDWNTEAFF. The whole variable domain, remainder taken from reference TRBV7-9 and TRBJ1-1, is DTGVSQNPRHKITKRGQNVTFRCDPISEHNRLYWYRQTLGQGPEFLTYFQNEAQLEKSRLLSDRFSAERPKGSFSTLEIQRTEQGDSAMYLCASSLAPGDWNTEAFFGQGTRLTVV.

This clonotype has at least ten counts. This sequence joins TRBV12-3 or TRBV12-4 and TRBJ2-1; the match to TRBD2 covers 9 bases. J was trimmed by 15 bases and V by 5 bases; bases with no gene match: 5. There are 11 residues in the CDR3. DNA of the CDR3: TGTGCCAGCAGTAAGCGGGAGGAGGCGTTCTTC. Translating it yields CASSKREEAFF.

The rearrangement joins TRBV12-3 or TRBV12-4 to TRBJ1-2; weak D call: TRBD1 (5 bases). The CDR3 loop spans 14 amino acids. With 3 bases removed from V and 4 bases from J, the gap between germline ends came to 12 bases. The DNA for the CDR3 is TGTGCCAGCAGTTTGCGGGGACGGAGCTATGGCTACACCTTC. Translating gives CASSLRGRSYGYTF.

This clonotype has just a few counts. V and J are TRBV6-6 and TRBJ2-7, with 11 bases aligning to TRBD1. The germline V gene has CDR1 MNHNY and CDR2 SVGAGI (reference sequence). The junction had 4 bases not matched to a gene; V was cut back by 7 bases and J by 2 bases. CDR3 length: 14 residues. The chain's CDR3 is CASNSGQGAYEQYF. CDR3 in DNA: TGTGCCAGCAATTCGGGACAGGGGGCCTACGAGCAGTACTTC.

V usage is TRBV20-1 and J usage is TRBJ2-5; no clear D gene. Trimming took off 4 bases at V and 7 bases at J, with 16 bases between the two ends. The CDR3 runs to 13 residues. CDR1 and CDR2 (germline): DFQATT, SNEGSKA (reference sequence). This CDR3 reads CSANPSQKGTQYF. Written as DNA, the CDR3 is TGCAGTGCTAACCCGTCACAAAAGGGGACCCAGTACTTC.